These 30 T cell receptor beta chains share one sample of origin, sequenced in a study of cytomegalovirus exposure and HLA in healthy donors. Primers: 60 Vbeta forward and 13 Jbeta reverse. Measured with immunoSEQ multiplex PCR; TCRdb has only the in-frame clones, and not every one. The sample lists around 150,000 clones, approximately 71% occurring once. The sample consisted of PBMCs. The receptors originated from a man in his forties or fifties in good health and CMV-seronegative.

The chain carries TRBV7-9 and TRBJ2-2, with 11 bases lining up with TRBD1. Unmatched junction bases numbered 6, after V lost 5 bases and J lost 7 bases. The CDR3 has 15 amino acids. Germline V gene sequence: CDR1 SEHNR, CDR2 FQNEAQ (reference sequence). CDR3 residues: CASSIRTGGYGELFF. The DNA of the CDR3 is TGTGCCAGCAGCATCCGGACAGGGGGCTACGGGGAGCTGTTTTTT.

This sequence joins TRBV7-6 and TRBJ2-7; 7 nucleotides align to TRBD1. V was pared by 6 bases and J by 7 bases, with 12 bases of the junction left unmatched. The CDR3 is 14 amino acids. Germline lookup yields CDR1 SGHVS and CDR2 FNYEAQ. This CDR3 reads CASRETGNLGEQYF. CDR3 nucleotide sequence: TGTGCCAGCAGGGAGACAGGGAACCTAGGGGAGCAGTACTTC.

The chain employs TRBV29-1 and TRBJ2-7; a weak D match, TRBD1 (9 bases). CDR3 length equals 16 residues. Trimming stripped 7 bases from V and 1 base from J, with 23 bases between. The V gene's germline CDR1 is SQVTM and CDR2 ANQGSEA. The CDR3 sequence is CSASGGTGTGSYEQYF. In DNA form, the CDR3 reads TGCAGCGCCTCGGGGGGGACCGGGACAGGGTCCTACGAGCAGTACTTC.

The table lists this clone with a count of one. This rearrangement joins TRBV15 to TRBJ1-5; D is possibly TRBD1 (5 bases). In germline, CDR1 is LNHNV, CDR2 YYDKDF (reference sequence). The CDR3 is 14 amino acids. The ends were cut back, 5 bases at V and 7 bases at J, with 15 bases in the middle. In DNA form, the CDR3 reads TGTGCCACCAGCGACCAGGGAATTGGACAGCCCCAGCATTTT. Translation: CATSDQGIGQPQHF.

This clone was counted only a few times. The chain joins TRBV6-1 to TRBJ1-4; D might be TRBD1 (6 bases). CDR1 and CDR2 (germline): MNHNS, SASEGT. The CDR3 spans 14 residues. V dropped 3 bases and J dropped 15 bases, with 20 bases sitting between them. DNA of the CDR3: TGTGCCAGCAGTGAGGTGGCAGGGGCAAGGGGATTGTTTTTT. It is translated as CASSEVAGARGLFF.

The table lists this clone with a few counts. This chain links TRBV4-3 with TRBJ2-7; 8 bases line up with TRBD1. From germline, CDR1 is LGHNA and CDR2 YSLEER. Trimming removed 2 bases from V and 4 bases from J; junction bases left unmatched: 4. CDR3 length equals 14 residues. The CDR3 protein is CASSQRTGKYEQYF. The CDR3 bases are TGCGCCAGCAGCCAAAGGACAGGGAAGTACGAGCAGTACTTC.

Notes on this clone: The identical CDR3 is also encoded by other nucleotide sequences in the sample. The rearrangement joins TRBV7-8 to TRBJ1-1; D ambiguous. The CDR3 loop spans 14 amino acids. Germline V gene sequence: CDR1 SGHVS, CDR2 FQNEAQ. Trimming stripped 1 base from V and 1 base from J, with 7 bases between. The CDR3 nucleotides are TGTGCCAGCAGCTTAGTCGGCGGGAACACTGAAGCTTTCTTT. It yields the protein CASSLVGGNTEAFF.

The count of this clone is one. The V gene is TRBV5-1, the J gene TRBJ2-7; perhaps TRBD1 as D (5 bases). The CDR3 length is 14 residues. Deletions cut 2 bases from V and 1 base from J, with 10 bases between. The germline V gene encodes CDR1 SGHRS and CDR2 YFSETQ. The CDR3 DNA reads TGCGCCAGCAGCTTCTCTGACAGTTCCTACGAGCAGTACTTC. This encodes CASSFSDSSYEQYF.

J is TRBJ2-1 and V is TRBV5-1; 8 bases agree with TRBD2. The V segment lost 2 bases and the J segment 1 base; nucleotides outside the gene matches: 5. The germline gives CDR1 SGHRS, CDR2 YFSETQ. CDR3 length: 16 amino acids. The CDR3 protein is CASSFGGGTSYNEQFF. The DNA for the CDR3 is TGCGCCAGCAGCTTTGGCGGGGGGACTTCCTACAATGAGCAGTTCTTC.

A few counts support this clone. V is TRBV4-1 and J is TRBJ1-2; D is ambiguous. V dropped 1 base and J dropped 4 bases, with 13 bases sitting between them. This CDR3 contains 15 residues. Germline values: CDR1 MGHRA, CDR2 YSYEKL. The CDR3 region is CASSQVDPRGYGYTF. In DNA, the CDR3 is TGCGCCAGCAGCCAAGTTGATCCGCGGGGCTATGGCTACACCTTC.

The chain is built from TRBV7-2 and TRBJ2-5; 15 bases align to TRBD2. Germline CDR1 and CDR2: SGHTA and FQGNSA. The CDR3 has 18 residues. Unmatched junction bases numbered 7, after V lost 5 bases and J lost 0 bases. This CDR3 reads CASSPGLAGGTYQETQYF. In DNA form, the CDR3 reads TGTGCCAGCAGCCCGGGACTAGCGGGGGGCACGTACCAAGAGACCCAGTACTTC.

The V and J genes are TRBV2 and TRBJ2-1; 8 bases line up with TRBD1. Per the germline V gene, CDR1 is SNHLY and CDR2 is FYNNEI. V lost 6 bases and J lost 3; bases outside the gene matches: 7. CDR3 length: 15 residues. CDR3 amino acids: CASRPTGDFYNEQFF. Written as DNA, the CDR3 is TGTGCCAGCAGGCCGACAGGGGACTTCTACAATGAGCAGTTCTTC.

This chain connects TRBV7-9 to TRBJ1-5; D ambiguous. Trimming removed 4 bases at V and 1 base at J, with 8 bases between. Per germline, CDR1 SEHNR and CDR2 FQNEAQ (reference sequence). The CDR3 is 14 amino acids. The CDR3 here is CASSSPQSNQPQHF. The CDR3 DNA is TGTGCCAGCAGCTCCCCGCAGAGCAATCAGCCCCAGCATTTT.

This clone has just a few counts. The V gene is TRBV7-9, the J gene TRBJ2-1; 9 bases match TRBD1. Per the germline V gene, CDR1 is SEHNR and CDR2 is FQNEAQ (reference sequence). This CDR3 has 19 amino acids. Trimming cost V 2 bases and J 6 bases; bases outside gene matches: 17. In nucleotides, the CDR3 is TGTGCCAGCAGCTTACAATTCCCGGGACAGGGTTTCCCTAGCAATGAGCAGTTCTTC. This translates into CASSLQFPGQGFPSNEQFF.

Comments on this clone: At the DNA level, this CDR3 is encoded by other sequences in the same sample as well. The chain couples TRBV11-2 to TRBJ2-7; perhaps TRBD2 as D (6 bases). Per germline, CDR1 SGHAT and CDR2 FQNNGV. This CDR3 region has 12 residues. V was pared by 1 base and J by 5 bases, with 6 bases between. CDR3 region: CASSLAGDEQYF. Written as DNA, the CDR3 is TGTGCCAGCAGCTTAGCGGGGGACGAGCAGTACTTC.

The V and J genes are TRBV5-4 and TRBJ1-6, with D unclear. V dropped 4 bases and J dropped 13 bases, with 12 bases sitting between them. The germline V gene encodes CDR1 SGHNT and CDR2 YYREEE (reference sequence). The CDR3 is 12 residues long. This CDR3 is CASSPDSGPLHF. Here the CDR3 DNA reads TGTGCCAGCAGCCCCGATTCGGGTCCCCTCCACTTT.

This sequence joins TRBV5-6 and TRBJ1-6, with 8 bases lining up with TRBD1. The trim removed 1 base at V and 11 bases at J, leaving 5 bases unmatched. This CDR3 has 14 amino acids. Germline V CDR1 and CDR2: SGHDT, YYEEEE. CDR3 sequence (DNA): TGTGCCAGCAGCTTGACAGGGGGTAGGACACCCCTCCACTTT. It translates to CASSLTGGRTPLHF. The full variable domain, its missing parts supplied by reference TRBV5-6 and TRBJ1-6, is DAGVTQSPTHLIKTRGQQVTLRCSPKSGHDTVSWYQQALGQGPQFIFQYYEEEERQRGNFPDRFSGHQFPNYSSELNVNALLLGDSALYLCASSLTGGRTPLHFGNGTRLTVT.

Comments on this clone: This sample includes further DNA sequences coding for the same CDR3. J is TRBJ2-3 and V is TRBV5-1; D unresolved. The CDR3 length is 14 residues. CDR1 SGHRS and CDR2 YFSETQ come from the germline V gene. Trimming pared 0 bases from V and 2 bases from J, leaving 7 bases between. The CDR3 nucleotides read TGCGCCAGCAGCTTGGGGCAGTTCACAGATACGCAGTATTTT. This translates into CASSLGQFTDTQYF.

This chain uses TRBV19 with TRBJ2-1, with 8 bases fitting TRBD2. The ends lost 2 bases at V and 10 bases at J; junction bases unmatched: 7. The CDR3 runs 14 residues. Germline V lookup: CDR1 LNHDA, CDR2 SQIVND (reference sequence). CDR3 bases: TGTGCCAGTAGTATATCCGGAGCGGGGGCCGAGCAGTTCTTC. It is translated as CASSISGAGAEQFF.

The chain has TRBV5-1 and TRBJ2-3; TRBD2 matches at 9 bases. CDR3 length equals 17 residues. Germline lookup yields CDR1 SGHRS and CDR2 YFSETQ. V shed 4 bases and J 1 base; nucleotides not matched to a gene: 10. The CDR3 loop is CASSTSGTSSGTDTQYF. The CDR3 bases are TGCGCCAGCAGCACCTCGGGGACTAGCTCGGGCACAGATACGCAGTATTTT. Full variable domain (remainder filled in from reference TRBV5-1 and TRBJ2-3): KAGVTQTPRYLIKTRGQQVTLSCSPISGHRSVSWYQQTPGQGLQFLFEYFSETQRNKGNFPGRFSGRQFSNSRSEMNVSTLELGDSALYLCASSTSGTSSGTDTQYFGPGTRLTVL.

Notes on this clone: Because the CDR3's place on the DNA is in doubt, the DNA is left out and the CDR3 is given as listed by TCRdb. The chain combines TRBV10-2 with TRBJ1-1. Germline values: CDR1 WSHSY, CDR2 SAAADI. Both ends counted, the CDR3 spans 15 residues. The CDR3 loop reads CASSTSGSVNTEAFF.

This clone was seen a few times. The chain uses TRBV2 and TRBJ2-3; 9 bases agree with TRBD2. This CDR3 region has 14 residues. The ends lost 7 bases at V and 6 bases at J; junction bases unmatched: 8. The germline gives CDR1 SNHLY, CDR2 FYNNEI. CDR3 coding DNA: TGTGCCAGCACTGTGACTAGCGGAAGGGATACGCAGTATTTT. Protein: CASTVTSGRDTQYF.

The chain has TRBV19 and TRBJ1-5; the D is unclear. This CDR3 region has 16 residues. V was clipped by 3 bases and J by 1 base, with 13 bases between them. The germline V gene encodes CDR1 LNHDA and CDR2 SQIVND (reference sequence). CDR3 loop: CASSMAGEGSNQPQHF. CDR3 coding DNA: TGTGCCAGTAGTATGGCCGGGGAAGGAAGCAATCAGCCCCAGCATTTT. Complete variable domain (other parts from reference TRBV19 and TRBJ1-5): DGGITQSPKYLFRKEGQNVTLSCEQNLNHDAMYWYRQDPGQGLRLIYYSQIVNDFQKGDIAEGYSVSREKKESFPLTVTSAQKNPTAFYLCASSMAGEGSNQPQHFGDGTRLSIL.

The CDR3 is CASSSRGPAYEQYF. As DNA, the CDR3 is TGTGCCAGCAGCTCGAGAGGGCCAGCGTACGAGCAGTACTTC. The V gene is TRBV7-9, the J gene TRBJ2-7, with TRBD2 as a possible D gene (5 bases). In germline, CDR1 is SEHNR, CDR2 FQNEAQ (reference sequence). Trimming pared 4 bases from V and 4 bases from J, leaving 14 bases between. This CDR3 region has 14 residues.

The chain joins TRBV7-2 to TRBJ2-7; TRBD2 aligns across 13 bases. Germline trimming cut 8 bases from V and 6 bases from J; bases unmatched to any gene: 7. CDR1 is SGHTA, CDR2 FQGNSA, per germline. CDR3 size: 14 residues. CDR3 DNA sequence: TGTGCCAGCGGGTTCGGACTAGCGGGGGCCGAGCAGTACTTC. Its protein is CASGFGLAGAEQYF.

The chain recombines TRBV6-6 with TRBJ1-5; 9 bases are shared with TRBD1. This CDR3 contains 16 residues. Germline V gene lookup returns CDR1 MNHNY and CDR2 SVGAGI (reference sequence). V dropped 2 bases and J dropped 9; count of bases not matched to a gene: 11. Here the CDR3 DNA reads TGTGCCAGCAGTTACCCGCAGGGACAGGGCGACGGGCCCCAGCATTTT. It specifies CASSYPQGQGDGPQHF.

The genes are TRBV28 and TRBJ1-1, with 11 bases identical to TRBD1. The germline V gene has CDR1 MDHEN and CDR2 SYDVKM. V was clipped by 6 bases and J by 4 bases; unmatched bases: 10. The CDR3 spans 16 residues. The CDR3 loop reads CASSRSGQGGVTEAFF. CDR3 nucleotide sequence: TGTGCCAGCAGCCGCTCGGGACAGGGGGGGGTCACTGAAGCTTTCTTT.

This clone was detected a few times. The rearrangement uses TRBV4-1 and TRBJ2-3, with 9 bases identical to TRBD1. CDR3 length: 17 residues. Germline loops: CDR1 MGHRA, CDR2 YSYEKL. Losses at the gene ends were 0 bases for V and 11 bases for J; bases not matched to a gene: 15. CDR3 loop: CASSQDSTGGGFGGQYF. CDR3 in DNA: TGCGCCAGCAGCCAAGATAGCACAGGGGGCGGCTTTGGTGGGCAGTATTTT.

About this clone itself: A read error may produce the germline difference seen at one junction end. V and J are TRBV18 and TRBJ2-1; D possibly corresponds to TRBD2 (6 bases). Germline V gene sequence: CDR1 KGHSH, CDR2 LQKENI. The CDR3 totals 14 residues. The CDR3 reads CASSPLRTGDEQFF. The CDR3 region has the DNA TGTGCCAGCTCCCCACTGAGGACGGGGGATGAGCAGTTCTTC.

This clone was detected a few times. CDR3: CASSLGRRTDTQYF. CDR3 in DNA: TGTGCCAGCAGTTTGGGCAGGCGCACAGATACGCAGTATTTT. The gene calls are TRBV28 and TRBJ2-3, with D uncertain. The germline V gene encodes CDR1 MDHEN and CDR2 SYDVKM. This CDR3 is 14 amino acids long. Trimming removed 3 bases from V and 1 base from J, with 8 bases in between.